These T cell receptor beta chains were read from a single sample in a study of OX40 agonist ivuxolimab in advanced cancers. The data were produced by immunoSEQ multiplex PCR, yet TCRdb's version contains in-frame clones alone and is incomplete. The sample records 65,000 to 95,000 clones, 90% being singletons. The material sequenced was CD4+ or CD8+ T cells sorted from blood, taken in a trial of the OX40 agonist ivuxolimab. These receptors were taken from an adult with an advanced solid tumor such as melanoma, head and neck, liver or kidney cancer. Each CDR3 is given with its conserved first and last residue. D genes are given only for firm matches. Not every row has a clone size; where given, it reads once, few, many or a size class.

J gene | V gene | D gene | CDR3 length | clone size | CDR3 DNA | CDR3 protein
TRBJ2-1 | TRBV30 | TRBD2 | 15 | - | TGTGCCTGGAGTGAAACGACTAGCTCGCACAATGAGCAGTTCTTC | CAWSETTSSHNEQFF
TRBJ1-2 | TRBV18 | TRBD1 | 16 | - | TGTGCCAGCTCACCACTACAGGGGGCATGGGACTATGGCTACACCTTC | CASSPLQGAWDYGYTF
TRBJ2-3 | TRBV2 | TRBD2 | 14 | - | TGTGCCAGCACCTCGGGACTAGATACAGATACGCAGTATTTT | CASTSGLDTDTQYF
TRBJ2-3 | TRBV5-1 | - | 11 | - | TGCGCCAGCAGGGGAGACGAAAGATGGTATTTT | CASRGDERWYF
TRBJ2-5 | TRBV5-1 | - | 14 | - | TGCGCCAGCAGCTTGTTCAGCGACCAAGAGACCCAGTACTTC | CASSLFSDQETQYF
TRBJ1-3 | TRBV18 | - | 15 | - | TGTGCCAGCTCACCACCGGGGGGGAACGGAAACACCATATATTTT | CASSPPGGNGNTIYF
TRBJ1-6 | TRBV2 | - | 15 | - | TGTGCCAGCAGTGAAGAGGGGAGGGTTAATTCACCCCTCCACTTT | CASSEEGRVNSPLHF
TRBJ1-1 | TRBV6-1 | TRBD1 | 17 | - | TGTGCCAGCAGTGCCCGGGACAGGGGGGCCACGAACACTGAAGCTTTCTTT | CASSARDRGATNTEAFF
TRBJ1-2 | TRBV6-1 | TRBD1 | 14 | - | TGTGCCACCCTGAGGGGACAGGCCCACTATGGCTACACCTTC | CATLRGQAHYGYTF
TRBJ2-5 | TRBV5-1 | TRBD2 | 15 | few | TGCGCCAGCAGCTTGAGCGGGGGGGCCACAGAGACCCAGTACTTC | CASSLSGGATETQYF
TRBJ1-1 | TRBV7-9 | - | 13 | - | TGTGCCAGCAGCTTTACGGTGAACACTGAAGCTTTCTTT | CASSFTVNTEAFF
TRBJ2-5 | TRBV5-1 | TRBD1 | 16 | - | TGCGCCAGCAGCCCTGAAGGGGACAGCGCATGGGAGACCCAGTACTTC | CASSPEGDSAWETQYF
TRBJ2-3 | TRBV18 | TRBD2 | 16 | - | TGTGCCAGCTCACCACCGGGCGGGGGGGCAAGAGATACGCAGTATTTT | CASSPPGGGARDTQYF
TRBJ1-6 | TRBV18 | - | 15 | - | TGTGCCAGCTCACCGGCAGTTAATTATAATTCACCCCTCCACTTT | CASSPAVNYNSPLHF
TRBJ2-1 | TRBV28 | - | 12 | - | TGTGCCAGCAGTCCACCGCACAATGAGCAGTTCTTC | CASSPPHNEQFF
TRBJ2-1 | TRBV29-1 | TRBD2 | 14 | - | TGCAGCGTCGTCAGAGCGGGGGTTTACAATGAGCAGTTCTTC | CSVVRAGVYNEQFF
TRBJ1-5 | TRBV11-1 | - | 13 | - | TGTGCCAGCAGCTTAGACCAGTCCAGCCCCCAGCATTTT | CASSLDQSSPQHF
TRBJ1-2 | TRBV19 | TRBD1 | 12 | - | TGTGCCAGTACGGACAGGGGAGGTGGCTACACCTTC | CASTDRGGGYTF
TRBJ1-6 | TRBV5-1 | - | 16 | once | TGCGCCAGCAGCCAGACCGGGACGGACTATAATTCACCCCTCCACTTT | CASSQTGTDYNSPLHF
TRBJ1-2 | TRBV5-6 | TRBD1 | 16 | - | TGTGCCAGCAGCTTGGGGGACAGGCCCGGGGGCTATGGCTACACCTTC | CASSLGDRPGGYGYTF
TRBJ1-2 | TRBV4-1 | TRBD1 | 14 | - | TGCGCCAGCAGCCAAACCGGGACAGTCCCCGGCTACACCTTC | CASSQTGTVPGYTF
TRBJ1-5 | TRBV7-8 | - | 16 | - | TGTGCCAGCAGCTTACTTCGGACGGCTAGCAATCAGCCCCAGCATTTT | CASSLLRTASNQPQHF
TRBJ1-4 | TRBV7-9 | - | 15 | few | TGTGCCAGCAGCTTAGATCGGGGATTCGGTGAAAAACTGTTTTTT | CASSLDRGFGEKLFF
TRBJ1-6 | TRBV14 | - | 14 | - | TGTGCCAGCAGCCAAGGACAGTTAAATTCACCCCTCCACTTT | CASSQGQLNSPLHF
TRBJ2-3 | TRBV7-9 | - | 16 | - | TGTGCCAGCAGCTTAACGGTCATAGGTAGCACAGATACGCAGTATTTT | CASSLTVIGSTDTQYF
TRBJ1-4 | TRBV7-9 | TRBD1 | 16 | few | TGTGCCAGCAGCCTCCGGAGGACAGGGGGCCTGGAAAAACTGTTTTTT | CASSLRRTGGLEKLFF
TRBJ2-7 | TRBV6-1 | TRBD1 | 13 | - | TGTGCCAGCAGAGGACAGGGCTCCTACGAGCAGTACTTC | CASRGQGSYEQYF
TRBJ2-5 | TRBV29-1 | - | 13 | - | TGCAGCGTTGAAATTTCAGGGCCTGAGACCCAGTACTTC | CSVEISGPETQYF
TRBJ1-1 | TRBV30 | TRBD1 | 14 | - | TGTGCCTGGAGTAGATCACAGGGGAGCACTGAAGCTTTCTTT | CAWSRSQGSTEAFF
TRBJ2-1 | TRBV6-1 | TRBD2 | 13 | - | TGTGCCAGCAGTGACGGGGGGATCAATGAGCAGTTCTTC | CASSDGGINEQFF
TRBJ1-1 | TRBV6-1 | - | 12 | once | TGTTTCGTCGGGCTGAGAAACACTGAAGCTTTCTTT | CFVGLRNTEAFF
TRBJ2-1 | TRBV14 | TRBD2 | 19 | - | TGTGCCAGCAGCCAAGGAGGGGCTAGCGGGGGTGCTTCCTACAATGAGCAGTTCTTC | CASSQGGASGGASYNEQFF
TRBJ1-1 | TRBV20-1 | - | 11 | few | TGCAGTGCAGGAGAAGGGACTGAAGCTTTCTTT | CSAGEGTEAFF
TRBJ1-5 | TRBV6-5 | TRBD1 | 14 | - | TGTGCCAGCAGAATTCAGGGGGCGGGTCAGCCCCAGCATTTT | CASRIQGAGQPQHF
TRBJ1-1 | TRBV7-8 | - | 13 | - | TGTGCCAGCAGCTTAAAGGGTCTGACTGAAGCTTTCTTT | CASSLKGLTEAFF
TRBJ1-3 | TRBV5-6 | - | 11 | - | TGTGCCAGCAGCTCCGGAAACACCATATATTTT | CASSSGNTIYF
TRBJ2-3 | TRBV11-2 | TRBD1 | 16 | - | TGTGCCAGCATCGGACTTTGGGACAGGGAAACAGATACGCAGTATTTT | CASIGLWDRETDTQYF
TRBJ2-2 | TRBV10-1 | - | 15 | - | TGCGCCAGCAGTGTAAATCTCAGGGCAGGCGGGGAGCTGTTTTTT | CASSVNLRAGGELFF
TRBJ1-5 | TRBV6-1 | TRBD1 | 16 | - | TGTGCCAGCAGTGGACCCGGGACAGGGGGTGATCAGCCCCAGCATTTT | CASSGPGTGGDQPQHF
TRBJ2-3 | TRBV15 | TRBD2 | 14 | - | TGTGCCACCAGCCGGCGGGGGGCCACAGATACGCAGTATTTT | CATSRRGATDTQYF
TRBJ1-5 | TRBV6-1 | - | 14 | - | TGTGCCAGCAGTGAACACAGTAGCAATCAGCCCCAGCATTTT | CASSEHSSNQPQHF
TRBJ2-5 | TRBV5-6 | - | 17 | - | TGTGCCAGCAGCCCTCTTTGGTTAGGTTCCACCCCCGGGACCCAGTACTTC | CASSPLWLGSTPGTQYF
TRBJ2-5 | TRBV5-4 | - | 13 | - | TGTGCCAGCAGCTCAGGGATGGGTGAGACCCAGTACTTC | CASSSGMGETQYF
TRBJ2-3 | TRBV5-1 | TRBD1 | 18 | once | TGCGCCAGCAGCTTGGGGGGACAGGGGGTTTCAAGCACAGATACGCAGTATTTT | CASSLGGQGVSSTDTQYF